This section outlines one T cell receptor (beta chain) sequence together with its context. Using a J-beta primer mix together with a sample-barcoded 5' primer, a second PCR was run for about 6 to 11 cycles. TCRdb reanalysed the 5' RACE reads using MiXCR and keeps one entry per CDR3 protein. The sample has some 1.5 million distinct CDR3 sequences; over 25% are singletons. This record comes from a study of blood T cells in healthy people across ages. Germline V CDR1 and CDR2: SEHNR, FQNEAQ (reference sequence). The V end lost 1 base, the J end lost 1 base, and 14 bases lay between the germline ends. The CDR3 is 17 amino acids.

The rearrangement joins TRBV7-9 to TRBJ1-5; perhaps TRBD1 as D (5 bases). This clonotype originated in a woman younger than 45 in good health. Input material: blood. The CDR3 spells CASSLGQGAESNQPQHF. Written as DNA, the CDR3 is TGTGCCAGCAGCTTAGGCCAAGGGGCGGAGAGCAATCAGCCCCAGCATTTT.